This TCR beta chain was identified in a study of identical twins (TCRdb year 2016). With regard to the full study: The study deep-sequenced TCR alpha and beta repertoires from monozygotic twins, unrelated adults of various ages and cord blood to test whether fetal clonotypes persist. To rule out contamination, replicate twin experiments were performed at different times with different library preparation protocols.

The paper's findings and limits, for the study overall: Fewer insertions were carried by abundant cord blood beta clonotypes, a similar but weaker trend appeared in young adult naive repertoires, and no such trend appeared in memory repertoires. Because the same donors could not be followed over many years, conclusions were based on cross-sectional statistical analysis. Invariant T cells such as MAIT and iNKT could partly confound zero-insertion analyses, though diverse VJ usage argued against this for most clonotypes. Out-of-frame TCR alpha sequences shared between twins showed an excess of low generation-probability sequences compared with coincidental sharing between unrelated individuals. Excess twin sharing in beta out-of-frame sequences was weaker because fewer shared sequences lowered the signal-to-noise ratio. In monozygotic twins, recombination models systematically underestimated out-of-frame TCR alpha sharing, but the models matched the sharing seen between unrelated individuals.

Turning to this clonotype: Its binding antigen is unknown. Base qualities are not at hand, and no much larger clone is one base apart.

Library construction relied on 5' RACE. Reads for this sample came from an Illumina HiSeq 2000. A universal primer binding site was added through template switching, and the final cDNA carried a unique molecular identifier so that TCR cDNA molecules could be counted accurately. First-strand cDNA for TCR alpha and beta chains was synthesized from specific primers in the conserved constant-segment region. To control for contamination, every cDNA library carried two barcodes: a SMART-Mk sample barcode plus Illumina barcodes. TruSeq adapter sequences, together with Illumina sample barcodes, were added in two successive PCR steps. The TCR alpha and beta cDNA libraries were sequenced on the Illumina HiSeq platform using custom primers. The study's processing was this. Raw reads were processed with MiGEC to extract unique molecular identifiers, and MiXCR was used to determine CDR3 positions. For each individual, recombination models were inferred using an EM algorithm with the repgenHMM and IGoR tools. Shared clonotypes were analyzed with the tcR package in R, and sharing was normalized by the product of cloneset sizes. Out-of-frame nonproductive sequences were analyzed to study raw recombination free of thymic and clonal selection effects. TCRdb redid the processing of the public reads, applying fastp at Q25 and MiXCR, and retained in-frame beta chains. A single entry per CDR3 protein holds the most common genes and DNA from its merged rows. The V and J calls and clone size are TCRdb's, not the authors'. Here the sample has 250,000 to 350,000 distinct CDR3 sequences; less than 9% occur a single time. The ten largest clones represent around 2.1% of the sample.

Only healthy Caucasian donors were included. Three pairs of female monozygotic twins, all aged about 18 to 30 years, were included in the twin cohort. Miltenyi CD45RO+ enrichment and human naive T-cell isolation kits were used to isolate memory (CD45RO+) and naive T cells from PBMC. The data were also submitted as part of a second study, on yellow fever vaccine responses in identical twins. In that second paper, the authors write: The authors reported that the T cell response to vaccination in identical twins appeared partly convergent and partly personalized. The study precisely tracked vaccine-responding T cell clones in identical twins.

The material sequenced was memory (CD45RO+) T cells sorted from blood. Taken with the paper, the label for cell subset or site translates to: CD45RO+ enriched T cells. The sequence was collected from a woman younger than 35 in good health.

Here the CDR3 is given as CASSSPRTSGSSNYEQYF. The nucleotides are TGTGCCAGCAGCTCCCCCCGGACTAGCGGGAGTAGTAACTACGAGCAGTACTTC. Recombination linked TRBV7-3 to TRBJ2-7; TRBD2 lines up with 13 middle nucleotides. From its cysteine to its phenylalanine, the CDR3 spans 18 amino acids. Only CDR3 DNA remains: 54 bases, in frame from the first base. The germline V gene yields SGHTA for CDR1 and FQGTGA for CDR2. Unmatched junction bases come to 12, with V trimmed by 4 bases and J by 3 bases.